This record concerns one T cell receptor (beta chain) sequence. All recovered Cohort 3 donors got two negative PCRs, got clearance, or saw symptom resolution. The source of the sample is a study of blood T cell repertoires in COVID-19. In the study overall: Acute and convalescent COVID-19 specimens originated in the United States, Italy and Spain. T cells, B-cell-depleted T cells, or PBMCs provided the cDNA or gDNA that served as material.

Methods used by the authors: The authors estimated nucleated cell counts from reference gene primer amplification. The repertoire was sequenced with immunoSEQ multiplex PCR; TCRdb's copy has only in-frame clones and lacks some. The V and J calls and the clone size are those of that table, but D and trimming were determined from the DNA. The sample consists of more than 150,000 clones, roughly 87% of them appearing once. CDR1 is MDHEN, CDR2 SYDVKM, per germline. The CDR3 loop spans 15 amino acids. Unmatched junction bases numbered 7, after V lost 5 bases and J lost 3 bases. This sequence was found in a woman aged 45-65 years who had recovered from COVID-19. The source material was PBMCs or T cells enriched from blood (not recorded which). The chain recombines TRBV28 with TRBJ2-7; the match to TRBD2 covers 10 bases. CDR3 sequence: CASSAIAGGLYEQYF. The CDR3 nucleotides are TGTGCCAGCAGTGCGATAGCGGGAGGTCTCTACGAGCAGTACTTC.